This TCR beta chain was found in a study of blood T cells in healthy people across ages. Study observations and caveats: PBMC samples, being unsorted, prevented any conclusive comparison of naive and antigen-experienced cells.

The authors ran a second PCR of about 6 to 11 cycles using a sample-barcoded 5' primer and a J-beta primer mix. TCRdb analysed the 5' RACE reads with MiXCR anew, one entry per CDR3 protein. The sample lists roughly 800,000 distinct CDR3 sequences; roughly 25% were seen once. Germline V gene sequence: CDR1 MDHEN, CDR2 SYDVKM. The CDR3 spans 15 residues. V lost 3 bases, J lost 0 bases, and 9 bases lay in between. On this clonotype itself: No antigen is known for it.

These records were also assigned to another study, of T cells of mothers and their children. That publication notes: Sample barcodes plus 2-4 random nucleotides came from the M1S primer. Each child gave approximately 3 million TCR beta CDR3 reads (each mother, over 9 million).

This TCR was recovered from a boy under 18 in good health. The specimen was blood. The chain combines TRBV28 with TRBJ1-5, with a weak D call TRBD1 (5 bases). The CDR3 loop reads CASSFPGGSNQPQHF. The CDR3 region has the DNA TGTGCCAGCAGTTTCCCTGGGGGTAGCAATCAGCCCCAGCATTTT.